This T cell receptor beta chain appears in the sequencing data of a study of cytomegalovirus exposure and HLA in healthy donors. Using immunoSEQ multiplex PCR, the repertoire was profiled, and TCRdb retains in-frame clones only, with some absent. The sample includes tens of thousands of clones, roughly 90% of them seen just once. This clone was seen just once. The ends lost 2 bases at V and 2 bases at J; junction bases unmatched: 6. The CDR3 sequence is 15 residues long. Germline CDR1 and CDR2: SGHDN and FVKESK. The clonotype comes from a man aged 25-45 years in good health and CMV-seronegative. V and J are TRBV14 and TRBJ2-7, with TRBD1 matching 7 bases. Sequencing was performed on PBMCs. The CDR3 sequence: CASSQPGTATYEQYF. Here the CDR3 DNA reads TGTGCCAGCAGCCAACCGGGGACAGCGACCTACGAGCAGTACTTC.